The clone carrying this TCR beta chain was detected a few times. Its matching antigen is unknown. 5'RACE with constant-segment primers built TCRalpha and TCRbeta cDNA libraries with UMIs. TCRdb reanalysed the 5' RACE reads using MiXCR and keeps one entry per CDR3 protein. The sample shows approximately 560,000 distinct CDR3 sequences, around 15% of them seen only once. This specimen comes from a study of T-cell memory formation after mild COVID-19. Study overall: Across donors, TCR clusters were largely donor specific.

The CDR3 is 13 amino acids. Germline lookup yields CDR1 MGHDK and CDR2 SYGVNS. Trimming stripped 3 bases from V and 5 bases from J, with 10 bases between. General study points: Among contracting clones, CD4+ were mainly CM/EM and CD8+ enriched in EMRA.

The chain couples TRBV25-1 to TRBJ2-5; tentative D call: TRBD2 (5 bases). The clonotype comes from an adult woman who had mild COVID-19 (a few samples of this study predate the infection). Cell type and time point are not known. Sequences were obtained from PBMCs or a T cell subset sorted from them (not recorded which). The CDR3 DNA reads TGTGCCAGCAGTGAGGGGAGCCTCGAGACCCAGTACTTC. This gives the protein CASSEGSLETQYF. The full variable domain, rest sourced from reference TRBV25-1 and TRBJ2-5, is EADIYQTPRYLVIGTGKKITLECSQTMGHDKMYWYQQDPGMELHLIHYSYGVNSTEKGDLSSESTVSRIRTEHFPLTLESARPSHTSQYLCASSEGSLETQYFGPGTRLLVL.